This T cell receptor (beta chain) originates from a study of technical replicates of blood from several donors. Measured with immunoSEQ multiplex PCR; TCRdb has only the in-frame clones, and not every one. Found here are about 59,000 clones, about 87% of them singletons; the top ten hold roughly 5%. CDR3 length equals 17 residues. The germline gives CDR1 GTSNPN, CDR2 SVGIG (reference sequence). The junction had 13 bases not matched to a gene; V was cut back by 2 bases and J by 8 bases. The V call is TRBV30, the J call TRBJ2-1, with 12 bases that match TRBD2. Sequenced material: PBMCs. The TCR originated in a human donor in good health. Some clones in this sample may be carry-over from other donors' samples. The CDR3 bases are TGTGCCTGGAGTTTTGGATGGACTAGCGGGAAGTTGGATGAGCAGTTCTTC. This translates into CAWSFGWTSGKLDEQFF.